What follows describes a single T cell receptor (beta chain). Its target is not known. For the second PCR, which ran for roughly 6 to 12 cycles, a sample-barcoded 5' primer and a J-beta primer mix were used. Template switching added a 12-random-nucleotide identifier to every cDNA molecule. A single record per CDR3 protein comes from TCRdb applying MiXCR to the 5' RACE reads. Among approximately 1.5 million distinct CDR3 sequences, about 45% were seen once, and the ten largest hold around 4%. The data derive from a study of blood T cells in healthy people across ages. Looked up from germline, CDR1 is LGHDT and CDR2 is YNNKEL (reference sequence). V was shortened by 3 bases and J by 3 bases, with 12 bases between the two germline ends. This CDR3 spans 14 amino acids. Study conclusions and caveats: Roughly linearly, TCR beta diversity per million T cells fell as age increased. Comparison with aged donors showed that long-lived donors had more naive CD4+ cells and higher diversity.

Sequences were obtained from blood. This receptor was taken from a woman younger than 30 in good health. The gene calls are TRBV3-1 and TRBJ2-7, with unresolved D. The CDR3 region has the DNA TGTGCCAGCAGCCAGCTTTACTCCAGCTACGAGCAGTACTTC. Translation: CASSQLYSSYEQYF.